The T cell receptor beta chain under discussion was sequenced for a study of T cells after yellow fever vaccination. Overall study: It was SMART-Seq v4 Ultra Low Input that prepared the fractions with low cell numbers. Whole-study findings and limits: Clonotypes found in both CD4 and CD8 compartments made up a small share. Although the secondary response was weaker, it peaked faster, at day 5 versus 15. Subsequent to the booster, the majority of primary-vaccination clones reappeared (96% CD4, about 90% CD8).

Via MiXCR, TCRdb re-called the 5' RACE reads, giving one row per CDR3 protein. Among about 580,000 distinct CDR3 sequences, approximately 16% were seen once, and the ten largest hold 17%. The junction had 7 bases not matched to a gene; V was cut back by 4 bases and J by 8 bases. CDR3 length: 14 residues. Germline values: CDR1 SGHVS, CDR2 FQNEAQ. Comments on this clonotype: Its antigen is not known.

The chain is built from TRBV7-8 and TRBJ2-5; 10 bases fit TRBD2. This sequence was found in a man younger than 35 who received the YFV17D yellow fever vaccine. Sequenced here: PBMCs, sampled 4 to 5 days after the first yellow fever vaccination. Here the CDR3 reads CASSSSGGLHTQYF. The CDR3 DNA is TGTGCCAGCAGCTCTAGCGGGGGCCTACACACCCAGTACTTC.